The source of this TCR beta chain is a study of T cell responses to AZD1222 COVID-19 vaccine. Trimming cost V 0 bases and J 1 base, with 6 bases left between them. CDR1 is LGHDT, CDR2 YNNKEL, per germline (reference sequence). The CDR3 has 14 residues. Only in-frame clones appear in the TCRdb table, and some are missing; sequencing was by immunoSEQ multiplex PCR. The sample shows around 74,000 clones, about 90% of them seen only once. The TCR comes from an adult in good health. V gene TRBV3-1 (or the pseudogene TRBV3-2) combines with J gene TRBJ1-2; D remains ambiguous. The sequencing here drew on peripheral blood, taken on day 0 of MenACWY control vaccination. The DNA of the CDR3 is TGTGCCAGCAGCCAAGAGGGATATAACTATGGCTACACCTTC. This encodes CASSQEGYNYGYTF.